This T cell receptor (beta chain) is from a study of identical twins. Whole-study findings and limits: Abundant cord blood beta clonotypes carried fewer insertions; memory repertoires showed none.

A universal primer site came from template switching; cDNA carried unique molecular identifiers. TCRdb re-called the 5' RACE reads through MiXCR, storing one row per CDR3 protein. The sample consists of roughly 480,000 distinct CDR3 sequences, 20% to 30% of them appearing once. V gave up 6 bases and J gave up 4 bases, with 13 bases separating them. The CDR3 loop spans 14 amino acids. Note on this clonotype: Antigen specificity is unknown.

These data also formed part of another study, on T cells expressing NK-cell markers. In that study: The dominant NKG2C+ clonotypes represented roughly 1.0-7.5% of CD8+ T cells in five to seven donors.

The sequence came from a woman aged 18-35 years in good health. Material: CD4+ T cells sorted from blood. V usage is TRBV12-3 or TRBV12-4 and J usage is TRBJ1-3; D ambiguous. The CDR3 DNA reads TGTGCCAGCAGCACGCTGGGGTCCGGAAACACCATATATTTT. Amino acids: CASSTLGSGNTIYF.